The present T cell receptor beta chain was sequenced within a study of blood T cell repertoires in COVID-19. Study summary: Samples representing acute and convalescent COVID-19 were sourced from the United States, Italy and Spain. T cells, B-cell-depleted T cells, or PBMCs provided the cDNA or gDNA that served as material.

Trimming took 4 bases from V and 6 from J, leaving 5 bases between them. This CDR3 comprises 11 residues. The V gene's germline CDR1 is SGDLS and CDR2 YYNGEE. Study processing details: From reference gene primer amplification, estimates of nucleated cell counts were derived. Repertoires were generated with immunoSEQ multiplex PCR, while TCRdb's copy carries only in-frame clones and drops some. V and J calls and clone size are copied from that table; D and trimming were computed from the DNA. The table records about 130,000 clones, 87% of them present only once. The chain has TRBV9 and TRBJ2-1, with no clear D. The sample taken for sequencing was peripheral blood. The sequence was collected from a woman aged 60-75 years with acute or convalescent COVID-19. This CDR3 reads CASSPGNEQFF. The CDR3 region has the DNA TGTGCCAGCAGCCCGGGCAATGAGCAGTTCTTC.